Below, one TCR beta chain is given with its context. This clonotype was detected ten times or more. Its binding antigen is unknown. The input lacks base qualities; no much larger clone sits a single base away. The sample comes from a study (dated by TCRdb to the mid-2010s). Trimming accounts for 5 bases at V and 8 bases at J, while the number of junction bases matched to no gene is 7. From the cysteine through the phenylalanine, the CDR3 covers 13 amino acids. Only the CDR3 region is kept as DNA, spanning 39 bases read in frame from base 1. Via the germline V gene (reference sequence), CDR1 is SEHNR and CDR2 FQNEAQ. The library was prepared using RT-PCR. TCRdb lists the instrument as Illumina MiSeq. TCRdb redid the processing of the public reads, applying fastp at Q25 and MiXCR, and retained in-frame beta chains. Entries are consolidated by CDR3 protein sequence, retaining the most common genes and DNA. This sample holds almost 700,000 distinct CDR3 sequences; over 12% were observed only once. The ten largest clones add up to 3% to 4.5% of the sample.

The sample taken for sequencing was memory CD4+ T cells from blood. The sequence was collected from a female donor in good health, serving as a healthy control. The chain joins TRBV7-9 to TRBJ1-2, and 8 bases in between align with TRBD1. The DNA sequence follows: TGTGCCAGCAGCCCCCAGGGGGCGGGAGGCTACACCTTC. Its protein product is CASSPQGAGGYTF.